This TCR beta chain was sequenced in a study of T cell repertoires in cytomegalovirus infection. As for the study in general: TCR beta signatures that were public indicated CMV infection and matching HLA type. Study results and caveats: Summed frequency of public TCR beta families distinguished CMV carriers with the relevant HLA.

V lost 6 bases to trimming and J lost 3 bases; unmatched junction nucleotides: 3. The CDR3 consists of 14 residues. The germline CDR1 and CDR2 sequences are SGHTA and FQGNSA. This clonotype was found many times. Its antigen is still unknown. TCRdb itself ran the reads through MiXCR, one entry per CDR3 protein. The sample carries about 350,000 distinct CDR3 sequences, nearly 35% recorded once. This chain links TRBV7-2 with TRBJ2-5; 11 bases fit TRBD2. This receptor was taken from a human donor in good health (CMV status not recorded). Some clones in this sample may be carry-over from other donors' samples. Source: cultured PBMCs, taken from culture after CMV antigen stimulation. The CDR3 protein is CASRIAGGEETQYF. The CDR3 DNA is TGTGCCAGCAGGATAGCGGGAGGGGAAGAGACCCAGTACTTC.